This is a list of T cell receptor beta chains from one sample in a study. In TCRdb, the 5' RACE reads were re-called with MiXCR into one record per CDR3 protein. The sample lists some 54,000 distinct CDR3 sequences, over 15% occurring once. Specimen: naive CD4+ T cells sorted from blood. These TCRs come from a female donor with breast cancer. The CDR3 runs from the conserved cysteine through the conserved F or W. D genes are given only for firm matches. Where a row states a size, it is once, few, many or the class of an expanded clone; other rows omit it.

CDR3 protein: CASSEVSFVGGRPQHF; CDR3 DNA: TGTGCCAGCAGTGAAGTGTCCTTCGTGGGGGGTCGGCCCCAGCATTTT; CDR3 length: 16; J gene: TRBJ1-5; clone size: many; D gene: .; V gene: TRBV6-1
CDR3 protein: CASSLGQARNEKLFF; CDR3 DNA: TGTGCCAGCAGCTTGGGGCAGGCCCGTAATGAAAAACTGTTTTTT; CDR3 length: 15; J gene: TRBJ1-4; clone size: few; D gene: .; V gene: TRBV5-4
CDR3 protein: CASSQSNRGGGNTIYF; CDR3 DNA: TGTGCCAGCAGCCAATCGAACAGGGGAGGGGGAAACACCATATATTTT; CDR3 length: 16; J gene: TRBJ1-3; clone size: few; D gene: TRBD1; V gene: TRBV4-2
CDR3 protein: CASSRQGVGGELFF; CDR3 DNA: TGTGCCAGCAGCAGACAGGGGGTCGGCGGGGAGCTGTTTTTT; CDR3 length: 14; J gene: TRBJ2-2; clone size: .; D gene: TRBD1; V gene: TRBV12-3/TRBV12-4
CDR3 protein: CASRGRESLTDTQYF; CDR3 DNA: TGTGCCAGCAGGGGCAGGGAAAGTTTGACAGATACGCAGTATTTT; CDR3 length: 15; J gene: TRBJ2-3; clone size: .; D gene: .; V gene: TRBV25-1
CDR3 protein: CASSPQEGTKNIQYF; CDR3 DNA: TGTGCCAGCAGCCCCCAAGAGGGGACCAAAAACATTCAGTACTTC; CDR3 length: 15; J gene: TRBJ2-4; clone size: many; D gene: .; V gene: TRBV9
CDR3 protein: CASSYNPKSEQYF; CDR3 DNA: TGTGCCAGCAGTTACAACCCAAAAAGCGAGCAGTACTTC; CDR3 length: 13; J gene: TRBJ2-7; clone size: .; D gene: .; V gene: TRBV6-5
CDR3 protein: CASRGLSQETQYF; CDR3 DNA: TGCGCCAGCAGAGGCCTCTCGCAAGAGACCCAGTACTTC; CDR3 length: 13; J gene: TRBJ2-5; clone size: many; D gene: .; V gene: TRBV5-1
CDR3 protein: CSVDGLRGPDTQYF; CDR3 DNA: TGCAGCGTTGATGGACTGAGGGGCCCAGATACGCAGTATTTT; CDR3 length: 14; J gene: TRBJ2-3; clone size: few; D gene: .; V gene: TRBV29-1
CDR3 protein: CASIGQGETQYF; CDR3 DNA: TGTGCCAGCATTGGACAGGGGGAGACCCAGTACTTC; CDR3 length: 12; J gene: TRBJ2-5; clone size: few; D gene: TRBD1; V gene: TRBV2
CDR3 protein: CAISESGSQGGAFF; CDR3 DNA: TGTGCCATCAGTGAATCGGGAAGCCAGGGTGGAGCTTTCTTT; CDR3 length: 14; J gene: TRBJ1-1; clone size: .; D gene: .; V gene: TRBV10-3
CDR3 protein: CASSLRMSGANVLTF; CDR3 DNA: TGCGCCAGCAGCCTACGGATGTCGGGGGCCAACGTCCTGACTTTC; CDR3 length: 15; J gene: TRBJ2-6; clone size: .; D gene: .; V gene: TRBV5-1
CDR3 protein: CASSLEANTEAFF; CDR3 DNA: TGTGCTAGCAGCTTAGAGGCGAACACTGAAGCTTTCTTT; CDR3 length: 13; J gene: TRBJ1-1; clone size: few; D gene: .; V gene: TRBV7-7
CDR3 protein: CASSFSGQGAAGQYF; CDR3 DNA: TGTGCCAGCAGCTTTTCCGGACAGGGGGCGGCGGGCCAGTACTTC; CDR3 length: 15; J gene: TRBJ2-5; clone size: .; D gene: TRBD1; V gene: TRBV7-9
CDR3 protein: CASSFRWKGETDTQYF; CDR3 DNA: TGTGCCAGCAGCTTCCGGTGGAAGGGAGAGACAGATACGCAGTATTTT; CDR3 length: 16; J gene: TRBJ2-3; clone size: .; D gene: .; V gene: TRBV9
CDR3 protein: CASSSPGQGLADTQYF; CDR3 DNA: TGTGCCAGCAGTTCTCCGGGACAGGGGTTAGCAGATACGCAGTATTTT; CDR3 length: 16; J gene: TRBJ2-3; clone size: few; D gene: TRBD1; V gene: TRBV12-3/TRBV12-4
CDR3 protein: CASSEGRLLIGGYTF; CDR3 DNA: TGTGCCAGCAGTGAGGGTCGTCTGCTAATAGGAGGCTACACCTTC; CDR3 length: 15; J gene: TRBJ1-2; clone size: .; D gene: .; V gene: TRBV6-1
CDR3 protein: CASSEGQGLEEKLFF; CDR3 DNA: TGTGCCAGCAGTGAAGGGCAGGGGTTGGAGGAAAAACTGTTTTTT; CDR3 length: 15; J gene: TRBJ1-4; clone size: .; D gene: .; V gene: TRBV2
CDR3 protein: CSAEPPGTGGFGTSGSSYEQYF; CDR3 DNA: TGCAGTGCTGAGCCCCCCGGGACAGGGGGTTTTGGGACTAGCGGGAGCTCCTACGAGCAGTACTTC; CDR3 length: 22; J gene: TRBJ2-7; clone size: few; D gene: TRBD2; V gene: TRBV20-1
CDR3 protein: CASSPFRTDRAPKAFF; CDR3 DNA: TGTGCCAGCAGCCCCTTCAGAACGGACAGGGCACCTAAAGCTTTCTTT; CDR3 length: 16; J gene: TRBJ1-1; clone size: many; D gene: TRBD1; V gene: TRBV9
CDR3 protein: CSARSREGQPQQYF; CDR3 DNA: TGCAGTGCCCGGAGTCGGGAGGGCCAGCCCCAGCAGTACTTC; CDR3 length: 14; J gene: TRBJ2-7; clone size: .; D gene: TRBD2; V gene: TRBV20-1
CDR3 protein: CASSPPGLVVYNEQFF; CDR3 DNA: TGTGCCAGCAGCCCACCGGGACTAGTAGTTTACAATGAGCAGTTCTTC; CDR3 length: 16; J gene: TRBJ2-1; clone size: .; D gene: TRBD2; V gene: TRBV7-3
CDR3 protein: CASSLQGFGTGELFF; CDR3 DNA: TGCGCCAGCAGCTTACAGGGGTTCGGCACCGGGGAGCTGTTTTTT; CDR3 length: 15; J gene: TRBJ2-2; clone size: medium-sized; D gene: TRBD1; V gene: TRBV5-1
CDR3 protein: CASSFSSGYQETQYF; CDR3 DNA: TGTGCCAGCAGCTTCTCTAGCGGGTACCAAGAGACCCAGTACTTC; CDR3 length: 15; J gene: TRBJ2-5; clone size: .; D gene: TRBD2; V gene: TRBV7-2